Each of the 21 T cell receptor beta chains below was sequenced from the same sample in a study of blood T cell repertoires in COVID-19. Here immunoSEQ multiplex PCR was the method, and the copy in TCRdb shows in-frame clones only, minus some. The sample carries some 120,000 clones, about 77% recorded once. The sample consisted of peripheral blood. The origin of the receptors is a human donor in a cohort sampled during active COVID-19.

The J gene is TRBJ1-1, the V gene TRBV6-6; 7 bases map to TRBD1. Germline lookup yields CDR1 MNHNY and CDR2 SVGAGI (reference sequence). The CDR3 is made up of 14 amino acids. V was pared by 4 bases and J by 1 base, with 3 bases of the junction left unmatched. CDR3 in amino acids: CASSSHRGNTEAFF. The DNA for the CDR3 is TGTGCCAGCAGTTCTCACAGGGGGAACACTGAAGCTTTCTTT.

This rearrangement joins TRBV30 to TRBJ2-5; a possible D gene is TRBD1 (7 bases). Germline CDR1 reads GTSNPN; CDR2 reads SVGIG (reference sequence). The CDR3 is 14 amino acids. Trimming removed 5 bases from V and 4 bases from J, with 17 bases in between. The chain's CDR3 is CAWRRQGGGETQYF. Here the CDR3 DNA reads TGTGCCTGGCGGCGACAGGGAGGTGGAGAGACCCAGTACTTC.

The chain joins TRBV28 to TRBJ1-3, with TRBD1 matching over 7 bases. The CDR3 has 15 amino acids. In germline, CDR1 is MDHEN, CDR2 SYDVKM. V trimming: 5 bases; J trimming: 2 bases; junction bases outside the gene matches: 6. CDR3 DNA: TGTGCCAGCAGTCCCGCGACAGGGACTGGAAACACCATATATTTT. This encodes CASSPATGTGNTIYF.

The V and J genes are TRBV5-1 and TRBJ1-1, with a tentative D call TRBD1 (6 bases). CDR3 size: 14 residues. The germline V and J ends were trimmed by 3 bases and 5 bases, with 14 bases remaining between them. Germline assignment: CDR1 SGHRS and CDR2 YFSETQ. CDR3 in amino acids: CASSSQGGETEAFF. The CDR3 DNA is TGCGCCAGCAGCTCACAGGGAGGGGAGACTGAAGCTTTCTTT.

The chain combines TRBV5-1 with TRBJ1-2, with a possible D match to TRBD1 (6 bases). CDR3 length: 13 residues. Germline V gene lookup returns CDR1 SGHRS and CDR2 YFSETQ. The V and J ends lost 7 bases and 1 base respectively, with 11 bases between them. The CDR3 is CASRKDSNYGYTF. The CDR3 bases are TGCGCCAGCCGAAAGGACAGTAACTATGGCTACACCTTC.

The chain has TRBV5-1 and TRBJ2-7; possible D gene TRBD1, 6 bases. The CDR3 has 14 residues. Germline assignment: CDR1 SGHRS and CDR2 YFSETQ. Trimming left V 4 bases short and J 5 bases short, with 16 bases between. CDR3 sequence: CASSAVRGLDEQYF. CDR3 sequence (DNA): TGCGCCAGCAGCGCCGTCAGGGGTTTGGACGAGCAGTACTTC.

V and J are TRBV27 and TRBJ1-1; TRBD1 matches at 7 bases. Trimming at V came to 4 bases and at J to 5 bases, leaving 7 bases not matched to a gene. This CDR3 region has 14 residues. Germline CDR1 and CDR2: MNHEY and SMNVEV (reference sequence). CDR3 loop: CASSSPGTVTEAFF. DNA of the CDR3: TGTGCCAGCAGTTCCCCCGGGACAGTAACTGAAGCTTTCTTT.

The chain is built from TRBV19 and TRBJ2-7; the match to TRBD2 covers 8 bases. The CDR3 runs to 14 residues. The V and J ends lost 4 bases and 2 bases, in that order; junction bases with no gene match: 4. Germline values: CDR1 LNHDA, CDR2 SQIVND (reference sequence). CDR3 bases: TGTGCCAGTAGTAGAACCGGGAGGGCCTACGAGCAGTACTTC. Its protein is CASSRTGRAYEQYF. Supplemented by reference TRBV19 and TRBJ2-7, the full variable domain reads DGGITQSPKYLFRKEGQNVTLSCEQNLNHDAMYWYRQDPGQGLRLIYYSQIVNDFQKGDIAEGYSVSREKKESFPLTVTSAQKNPTAFYLCASSRTGRAYEQYFGPGTRLTVT.

The rearrangement links TRBV27 to TRBJ1-4; the match to TRBD1 covers 9 bases. V shed 7 bases, J shed 0 bases, and the junction held 15 bases outside the gene matches. The CDR3 sequence is 19 residues long. Germline CDR1 reads MNHEY; CDR2 reads SMNVEV (reference sequence). CDR3 sequence reads: CASNVKDRDRDSTNEKLFF. The DNA of the CDR3 is TGTGCCAGCAACGTGAAGGACCGGGACAGGGATTCAACTAATGAAAAACTGTTTTTT.

Here the CDR3 DNA reads TGTGCCAGCAGCTTAGAAGGGGCTCGTAGTTCACCCCTCCACTTT. This gives the protein CASSLEGARSSPLHF. This chain links TRBV11-2 with TRBJ1-6, with D perhaps matching TRBD1 (5 bases). Germline V lookup: CDR1 SGHAT, CDR2 FQNNGV. The germline V and J ends were trimmed by 0 bases and 9 bases, with 12 bases remaining between them. This CDR3 is 15 amino acids long.

The genes are TRBV30 and TRBJ1-2; D is possibly TRBD1 (5 bases). The CDR3 totals 11 residues. The germline gives CDR1 GTSNPN, CDR2 SVGIG (reference sequence). Trimming took off 3 bases at V and 8 bases at J, with 10 bases between the two ends. CDR3 sequence: CAWSSRVGYTF. The CDR3 region has the DNA TGTGCCTGGAGCAGCAGGGTCGGCTACACCTTC. Drawing the rest from reference TRBV30 and TRBJ1-2, the complete variable domain is SQTIHQWPATLVQPVGSPLSLECTVEGTSNPNLYWYRQAAGRGLQLLFYSVGIGQISSEVPQNLSASRPQDRQFILSSKKLLLSDSGFYLCAWSSRVGYTFGSGTRLTVV.

The chain combines TRBV28 with TRBJ2-3, with 7 bases that match TRBD1. V shed 5 bases, J shed 1 base, and the junction held 0 bases outside the gene matches. The CDR3 is 13 residues long. CDR1 is MDHEN, CDR2 SYDVKM, per germline. CDR3 DNA sequence: TGTGCCAGCAGTGACAGGGGCACAGATACGCAGTATTTT. Protein: CASSDRGTDTQYF.

CDR3 nucleotides: TGCGCCAGCAGCCGAGAGACAGGGTCAAACTATGGCTACACCTTC. This encodes CASSRETGSNYGYTF. The genes are TRBV5-1 and TRBJ1-2; the match to TRBD1 covers 7 bases. Germline-derived CDR1 and CDR2 are SGHRS and YFSETQ. The CDR3 is 15 residues long. Losses at the gene ends were 4 bases for V and 2 bases for J; bases not matched to a gene: 8. Full variable domain (rest looked up from reference TRBV5-1 and TRBJ1-2): KAGVTQTPRYLIKTRGQQVTLSCSPISGHRSVSWYQQTPGQGLQFLFEYFSETQRNKGNFPGRFSGRQFSNSRSEMNVSTLELGDSALYLCASSRETGSNYGYTFGSGTRLTVV.

This chain uses TRBV5-5 with TRBJ1-2; 11 bases match TRBD1. The CDR3 has 14 amino acids. Trimming at V came to 0 bases and at J to 7 bases, leaving 2 bases not matched to a gene. CDR1 SGHKS and CDR2 YYEKEE come from the germline V gene (reference sequence). As DNA, the CDR3 is TGTGCCAGCAGCTTGGGGGACAGGGGGTTTGGCTACACCTTC. Its protein is CASSLGDRGFGYTF.

J is TRBJ2-7 and V is TRBV18; a weak D match, TRBD2 (5 bases). This CDR3 has 17 amino acids. Germline V CDR1 and CDR2: KGHSH, LQKENI. V gave up 0 bases and J gave up 1 base, with 16 bases separating them. This CDR3 reads CASSPPADLRGSYEQYF. The CDR3 DNA follows: TGTGCCAGCTCACCACCGGCCGATCTCCGAGGGTCCTACGAGCAGTACTTC. Using reference TRBV18 and TRBJ2-7 for the parts outside the CDR3, the full variable domain is NAGVMQNPRHLVRRRGQEARLRCSPMKGHSHVYWYRQLPEEGLKFMVYLQKENIIDESGMPKERFSAEFPKEGPSILRIQQVVRGDSAAYFCASSPPADLRGSYEQYFGPGTRLTVT.

V gene TRBV3-1 (or the pseudogene TRBV3-2) combines with J gene TRBJ1-3; D is ambiguous. Germline CDR1 is LGHDT and CDR2 is YNNKEL (reference sequence). The CDR3 totals 16 residues. Trimming cost V 1 base and J 1 base, with 11 bases left between them. The CDR3 DNA reads as TGTGCCAGCAGCCAAGGAGGGTCTAAGTCTGGAAACACCATATATTTT. Translation gives CASSQGGSKSGNTIYF.

V gene TRBV4-1 combines with J gene TRBJ2-2, with D tentatively TRBD2 (6 bases). The CDR3 totals 16 residues. The V end lost 0 bases, the J end lost 2 bases, and 10 bases lay between the germline ends. Germline-derived CDR1 and CDR2 are MGHRA and YSYEKL. CDR3 nucleotides: TGCGCCAGCAGCCAAGACGCGCGGGGAAACACCGGGGAGCTGTTTTTT. Amino acid sequence: CASSQDARGNTGELFF.

The chain carries TRBV3-1 (or the pseudogene TRBV3-2) and TRBJ1-1; 7 positions agree with TRBD1. Germline V gives CDR1 LGHDT, CDR2 YNNKEL (reference sequence). V gave up 7 bases and J gave up 3 bases; unmatched junction bases: 8. This CDR3 comprises 14 residues. The CDR3 coding sequence is TGTGCCAGCACTAAACAGGGGCGAGACACTGAAGCTTTCTTT. Its translation is CASTKQGRDTEAFF.

This clone was recorded only once. The CDR3 spells CASSLISSGRGFGGYTF. DNA of the CDR3: TGTGCCAGCAGCTTAATAAGTTCCGGAAGGGGGTTTGGTGGCTACACCTTC. This chain links TRBV7-3 with TRBJ1-2; tentatively, D is TRBD1 (6 bases). The germline V gene encodes CDR1 SGHTA and CDR2 FQGTGA. The CDR3 is 17 residues long. V dropped 1 base and J dropped 7 bases, with 22 bases sitting between them.

The CDR3 sequence: CASSLGLEQTQYF. In DNA form, the CDR3 reads TGTGCCAGCAGCTTAGGATTAGAACAGACCCAGTACTTC. The chain recombines TRBV7-8 with TRBJ2-5; D gene uncertain. Germline CDR1 and CDR2: SGHVS and FQNEAQ. The CDR3 has 13 amino acids. V was cut by 1 base and J by 6 bases, with 9 bases left in between.

The J gene is TRBJ1-1, the V gene TRBV18, with TRBD1 identical over 8 bases. The junction had 10 bases not matched to a gene; V was cut back by 3 bases and J by 4 bases. Germline-derived CDR1 and CDR2 are KGHSH and LQKENI. This CDR3 is built from 16 residues. The CDR3 coding sequence is TGTGCCAGCTCACCTAGGGGACAGGTCCTCACCACTGAAGCTTTCTTT. Translating gives CASSPRGQVLTTEAFF.